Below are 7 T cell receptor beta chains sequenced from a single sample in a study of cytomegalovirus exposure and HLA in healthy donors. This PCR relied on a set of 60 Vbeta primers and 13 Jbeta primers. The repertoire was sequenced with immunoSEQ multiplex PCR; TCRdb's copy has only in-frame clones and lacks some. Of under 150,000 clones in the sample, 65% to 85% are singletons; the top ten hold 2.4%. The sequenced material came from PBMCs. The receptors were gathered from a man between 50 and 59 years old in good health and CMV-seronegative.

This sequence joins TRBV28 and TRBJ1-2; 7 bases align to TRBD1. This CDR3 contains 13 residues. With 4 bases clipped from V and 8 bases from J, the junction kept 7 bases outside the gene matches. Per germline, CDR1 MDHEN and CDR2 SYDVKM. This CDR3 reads CASSSTQGFGYTF. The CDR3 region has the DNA TGTGCCAGCAGTTCTACACAGGGGTTCGGCTACACCTTC.

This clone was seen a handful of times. The CDR3 coding sequence is TGTGCCAGCAGGGTTGGGACAGGGGGTGGTCAGCCCCAGCATTTT. It codes for CASRVGTGGGQPQHF. The chain recombines TRBV2 with TRBJ1-5, with 11 bases matching TRBD1. The CDR3 has 15 amino acids. Germline lookup yields CDR1 SNHLY and CDR2 FYNNEI. V dropped 6 bases and J dropped 6; count of bases not matched to a gene: 7.

This chain's CDR3 is CASSLWTQGTEAFF. DNA for the CDR3: TGTGCCAGCAGTTTATGGACGCAGGGCACTGAAGCTTTCTTT. The chain is built from TRBV28 and TRBJ1-1, with D possibly matching TRBD1 (5 bases). Germline V CDR1 and CDR2: MDHEN, SYDVKM. This CDR3 region has 14 residues. The V end lost 0 bases, the J end lost 4 bases, and 9 bases lay between the germline ends.

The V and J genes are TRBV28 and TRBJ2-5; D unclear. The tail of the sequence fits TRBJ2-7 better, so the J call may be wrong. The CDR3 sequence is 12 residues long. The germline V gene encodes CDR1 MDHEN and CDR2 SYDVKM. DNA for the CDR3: TGTGCCAGCAGTTCCCCCCCCTACGAGCAGTACTTC. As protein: CASSSPPYEQYF.

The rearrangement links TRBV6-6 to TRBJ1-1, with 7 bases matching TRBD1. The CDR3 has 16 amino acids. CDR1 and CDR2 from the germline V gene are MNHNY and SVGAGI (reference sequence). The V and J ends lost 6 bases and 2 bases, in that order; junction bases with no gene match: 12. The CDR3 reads CASREDPGTANTEAFF. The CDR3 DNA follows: TGTGCCAGCAGAGAGGACCCCGGGACAGCCAACACTGAAGCTTTCTTT.

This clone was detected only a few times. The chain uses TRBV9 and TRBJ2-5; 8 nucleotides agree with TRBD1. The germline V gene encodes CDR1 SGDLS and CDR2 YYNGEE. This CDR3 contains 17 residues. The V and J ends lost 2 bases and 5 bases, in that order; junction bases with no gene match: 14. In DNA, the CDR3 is TGTGCCAGCAGCGTCCTCGCCTCGGGGGACAGGTGGGAGACCCAGTACTTC. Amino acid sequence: CASSVLASGDRWETQYF.

The DNA for the CDR3 is TGTGCCAGCAGCCCCCGCGGGGGACCTTCCAATCAGCCCCAGCATTTT. It encodes CASSPRGGPSNQPQHF. The gene calls are TRBV7-9 and TRBJ1-5, with TRBD1 as a possible D gene (5 bases). V lost 5 bases, J lost 3 bases, and 17 bases lay in between. The CDR3 sequence is 16 residues long. Germline V gives CDR1 SEHNR, CDR2 FQNEAQ (reference sequence).